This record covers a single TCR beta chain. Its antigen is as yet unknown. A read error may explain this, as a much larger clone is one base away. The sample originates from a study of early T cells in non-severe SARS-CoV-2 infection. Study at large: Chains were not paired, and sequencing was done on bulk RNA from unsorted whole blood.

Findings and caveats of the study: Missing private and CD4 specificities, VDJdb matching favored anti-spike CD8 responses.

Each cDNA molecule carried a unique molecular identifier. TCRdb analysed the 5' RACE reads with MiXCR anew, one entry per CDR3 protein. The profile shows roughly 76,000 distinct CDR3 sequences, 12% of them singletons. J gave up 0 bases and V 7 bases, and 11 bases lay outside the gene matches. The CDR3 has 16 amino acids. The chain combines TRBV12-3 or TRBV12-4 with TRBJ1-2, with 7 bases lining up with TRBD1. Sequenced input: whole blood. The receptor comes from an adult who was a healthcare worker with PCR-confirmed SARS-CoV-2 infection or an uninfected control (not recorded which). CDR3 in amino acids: CASNLGGDRPNYGYTF. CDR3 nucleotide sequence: TGTGCCAGCAATCTCGGGGGGGACAGACCTAACTATGGCTACACCTTC.